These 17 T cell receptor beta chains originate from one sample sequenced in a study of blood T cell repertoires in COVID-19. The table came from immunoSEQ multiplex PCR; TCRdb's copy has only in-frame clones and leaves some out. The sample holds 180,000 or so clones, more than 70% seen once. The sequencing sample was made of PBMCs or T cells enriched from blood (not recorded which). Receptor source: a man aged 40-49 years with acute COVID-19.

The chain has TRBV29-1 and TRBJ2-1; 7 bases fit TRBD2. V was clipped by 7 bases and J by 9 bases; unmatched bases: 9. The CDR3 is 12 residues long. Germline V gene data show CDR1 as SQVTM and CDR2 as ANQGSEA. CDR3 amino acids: CSEAGDNVEQFF. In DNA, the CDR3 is TGCAGCGAGGCGGGAGACAATGTTGAGCAGTTCTTC.

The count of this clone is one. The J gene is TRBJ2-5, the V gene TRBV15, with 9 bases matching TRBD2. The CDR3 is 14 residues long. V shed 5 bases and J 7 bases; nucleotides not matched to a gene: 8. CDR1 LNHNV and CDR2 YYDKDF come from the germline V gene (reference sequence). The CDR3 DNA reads TGTGCCACCAGCCTTGGCGGGAGGGCCGGGACCCAGTACTTC. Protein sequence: CATSLGGRAGTQYF.

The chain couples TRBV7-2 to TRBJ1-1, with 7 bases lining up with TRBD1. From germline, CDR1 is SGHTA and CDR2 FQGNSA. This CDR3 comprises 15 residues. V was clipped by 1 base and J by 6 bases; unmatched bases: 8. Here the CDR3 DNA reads TGTGCCAGCAGCTTAGTAGAGGGGGCGAAGGCTGAAGCTTTCTTT. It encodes CASSLVEGAKAEAFF.

The CDR3 reads CASTHPGGSGSGWDTQYF. The DNA for the CDR3 is TGTGCCAGCACTCACCCCGGCGGTAGCGGGAGCGGGTGGGATACGCAGTATTTT. This chain connects TRBV28 to TRBJ2-3, with 9 bases lining up with TRBD2. Germline V lookup: CDR1 MDHEN, CDR2 SYDVKM. This CDR3 is 18 amino acids long. The J segment lost 6 bases and the V segment lost 7 bases, leaving 20 bases of the junction unmatched.

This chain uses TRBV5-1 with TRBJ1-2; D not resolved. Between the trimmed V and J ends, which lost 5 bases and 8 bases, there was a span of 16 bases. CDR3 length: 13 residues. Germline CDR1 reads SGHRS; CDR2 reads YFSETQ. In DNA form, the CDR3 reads TGCGCCAGCAGGAGCGGGGAGCGAGACGGCTACACCTTC. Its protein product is CASRSGERDGYTF.

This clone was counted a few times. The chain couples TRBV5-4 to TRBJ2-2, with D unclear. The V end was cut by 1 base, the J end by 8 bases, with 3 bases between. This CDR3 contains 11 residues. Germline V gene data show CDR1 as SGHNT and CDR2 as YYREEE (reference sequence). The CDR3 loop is CASSLPGELFF. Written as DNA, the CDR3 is TGTGCCAGCAGCTTGCCAGGGGAGCTGTTTTTT.

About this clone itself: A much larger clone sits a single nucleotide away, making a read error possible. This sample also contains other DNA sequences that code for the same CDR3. CDR3 DNA sequence: TGTGCCACCAGCAGAGGGGCGGGAGCCCCCTACGAGCAGTATTTC. It translates to CATSRGAGAPYEQYF. This chain joins TRBV15 and TRBJ2-7; TRBD2 matches at 7 bases. The CDR3 contains 15 residues. Germline loops: CDR1 LNHNV, CDR2 YYDKDF (reference sequence). Full variable domain (remainder filled in from reference TRBV15 and TRBJ2-7): DAMVIQNPRYQVTQFGKPVTLSCSQTLNHNVMYWYQQKSSQAPKLLFHYYDKDFNNEADTPDNFQSRRPNTSFCFLDIRSPGLGDTAMYLCATSRGAGAPYEQYFGPGTRLTVT.

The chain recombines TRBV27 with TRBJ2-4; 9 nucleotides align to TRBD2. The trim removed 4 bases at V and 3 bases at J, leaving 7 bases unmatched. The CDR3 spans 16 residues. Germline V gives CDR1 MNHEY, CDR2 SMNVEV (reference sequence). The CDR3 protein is CASSSRLAESKNIQYF. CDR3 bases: TGTGCCAGCAGTTCAAGACTAGCGGAGAGCAAAAACATTCAGTACTTC.

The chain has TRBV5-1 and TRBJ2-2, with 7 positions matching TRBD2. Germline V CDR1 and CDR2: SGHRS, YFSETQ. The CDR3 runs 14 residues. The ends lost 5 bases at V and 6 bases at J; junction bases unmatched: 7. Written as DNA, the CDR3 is TGCGCCAGCAGACCCAGGGAGGGCCCCGGGGAGCTGTTTTTT. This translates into CASRPREGPGELFF.

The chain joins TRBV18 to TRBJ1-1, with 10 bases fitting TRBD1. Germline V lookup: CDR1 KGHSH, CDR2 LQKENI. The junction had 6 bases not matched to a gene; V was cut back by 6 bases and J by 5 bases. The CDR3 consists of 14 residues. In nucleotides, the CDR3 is TGTGCCAGCTCCCCGGGACAGGGGAGTACTGAAGCTTTCTTT. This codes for CASSPGQGSTEAFF.

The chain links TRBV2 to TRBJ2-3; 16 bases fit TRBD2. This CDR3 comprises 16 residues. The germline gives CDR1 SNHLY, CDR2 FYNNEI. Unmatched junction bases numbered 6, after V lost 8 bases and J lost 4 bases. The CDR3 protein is CASPGTSGRASDTQYF. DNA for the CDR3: TGTGCCAGCCCTGGGACTAGCGGGAGGGCCTCAGATACGCAGTATTTT. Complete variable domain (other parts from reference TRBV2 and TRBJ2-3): EPEVTQTPSHQVTQMGQEVILRCVPISNHLYFYWYRQILGQKVEFLVSFYNNEISEKSEIFDDQFSVERPDGSNFTLKIRSTKLEDSAMYFCASPGTSGRASDTQYFGPGTRLTVL.

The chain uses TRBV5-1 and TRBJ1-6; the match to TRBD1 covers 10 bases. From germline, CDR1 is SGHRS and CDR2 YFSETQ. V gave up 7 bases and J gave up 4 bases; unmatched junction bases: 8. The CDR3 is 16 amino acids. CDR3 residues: CASSESGQGYNSPLHF. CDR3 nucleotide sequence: TGCGCCAGCTCAGAATCGGGACAGGGGTATAATTCACCCCTCCACTTT.

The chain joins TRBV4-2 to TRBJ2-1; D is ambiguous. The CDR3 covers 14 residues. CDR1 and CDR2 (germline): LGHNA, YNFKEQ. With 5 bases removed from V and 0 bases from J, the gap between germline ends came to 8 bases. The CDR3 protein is CASSTGGSYNEQFF. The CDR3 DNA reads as TGTGCCAGCAGCACCGGCGGCTCCTACAATGAGCAGTTCTTC.

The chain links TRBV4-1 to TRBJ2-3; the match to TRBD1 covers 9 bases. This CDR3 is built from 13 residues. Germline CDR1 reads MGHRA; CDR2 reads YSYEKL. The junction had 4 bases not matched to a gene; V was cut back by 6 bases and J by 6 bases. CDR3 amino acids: CASSYRGRDTQYF. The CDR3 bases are TGCGCCAGCAGTTACAGGGGGCGGGATACGCAGTATTTT.

In DNA, the CDR3 is TGTGCCAGCTCAGACATTCAGGAGACCCAGTACTTC. The encoded protein is CASSDIQETQYF. The chain recombines TRBV18 with TRBJ2-5; D is ambiguous. The CDR3 has 12 residues. The V gene lost 5 bases and the J gene lost 5 bases, with 9 bases spanning the gap. Germline V gene lookup returns CDR1 KGHSH and CDR2 LQKENI.

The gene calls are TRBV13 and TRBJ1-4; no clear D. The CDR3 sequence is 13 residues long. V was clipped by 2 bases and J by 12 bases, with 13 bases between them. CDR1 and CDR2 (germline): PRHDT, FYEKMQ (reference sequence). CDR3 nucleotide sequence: TGTGCCAGCAGCTTAAAGGAGGGAAAACAACTGTTTTTT. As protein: CASSLKEGKQLFF.

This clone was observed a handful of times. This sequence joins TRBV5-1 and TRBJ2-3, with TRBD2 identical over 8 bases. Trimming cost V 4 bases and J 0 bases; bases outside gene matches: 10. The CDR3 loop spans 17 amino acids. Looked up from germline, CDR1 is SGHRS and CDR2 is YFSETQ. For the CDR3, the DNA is TGCGCCAGCAGCAGGGCCGGGGGGGCTACTAGCACAGATACGCAGTATTTT. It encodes CASSRAGGATSTDTQYF.